The 6 T cell receptor beta chains reported below all come from one sample, sequenced in a study of shared clonotypes between healthy human individuals. Generated by immunoSEQ multiplex PCR, the TCRdb table keeps only in-frame clones and is missing some. The sample has 550,000 to 650,000 clones; about 96% are singletons. It was CD45RO-negative cells, positively selected for CCR7, that made up naive CD8 cells, with terminally differentiated effector memory CD45RA+ cells excluded. Sequences were obtained from naive CD8+ T cells sorted from blood. All receptors derive from a woman under 40 in good health.

The chain has TRBV6-5 and TRBJ2-1; 8 bases map to TRBD2. Looked up from germline, CDR1 is MNHEY and CDR2 is SVGAGI. The V gene end was trimmed by 6 bases and the J gene end by 8 bases; junction bases not matched to a gene: 12. The CDR3 loop spans 15 amino acids. CDR3 protein: CASSPGTRPGHEQFF. The CDR3 nucleotides read TGTGCCAGCAGCCCCGGGACTAGACCGGGGCATGAGCAGTTCTTC.

The J gene is TRBJ2-1, the V gene TRBV27; D might be TRBD2 (6 bases). V lost 5 bases, J lost 7 bases, and 18 bases lay in between. The CDR3 runs 15 residues. Germline-derived CDR1 and CDR2 are MNHEY and SMNVEV (reference sequence). The CDR3 is CASSQSVGGRNEQFF. Written as DNA, the CDR3 is TGTGCCAGCAGTCAAAGCGTGGGGGGTAGGAATGAGCAGTTCTTC.

The CDR3 DNA is TGTGCCAGCAGTTCCCAGGGCCCCAAGTGGGAGGAGTACGAGCAGTACTTC. This encodes CASSSQGPKWEEYEQYF. The J gene is TRBJ2-7, the V gene TRBV27; D might be TRBD2 (6 bases). V lost 4 bases and J 4 bases, leaving 23 bases between the germline ends. The CDR3 spans 17 residues. The germline gives CDR1 MNHEY, CDR2 SMNVEV (reference sequence).

The rearrangement links TRBV7-9 to TRBJ1-1; TRBD1 is a possible D gene (5 bases). V gave up 5 bases and J gave up 5 bases, with 21 bases separating them. Germline V gives CDR1 SEHNR, CDR2 FQNEAQ (reference sequence). The CDR3 contains 16 residues. Written as DNA, the CDR3 is TGTGCCAGCAGCCTCCCGGTTTGGGACTCGGATACTGAAGCTTTCTTT. Translating gives CASSLPVWDSDTEAFF.

V is TRBV6-1 and J is TRBJ1-5; 10 bases agree with TRBD1. CDR3 length equals 15 residues. Losses at the gene ends were 4 bases for V and 5 bases for J; bases not matched to a gene: 5. CDR1 and CDR2 (germline): MNHNS, SASEGT. The CDR3 protein is CASSVDRGPYQPQHF. The DNA of the CDR3 is TGTGCCAGCAGTGTCGACAGGGGGCCCTATCAGCCCCAGCATTTT.

The chain carries TRBV5-1 and TRBJ1-1; weak D call: TRBD1 (5 bases). V shed 2 bases and J shed 0 bases, with 11 bases lying between them. The CDR3 runs to 15 residues. Germline V lookup: CDR1 SGHRS, CDR2 YFSETQ. Here the CDR3 DNA reads TGCGCCAGCAGCTTATTGACAGATTTGAACACTGAAGCTTTCTTT. Its protein is CASSLLTDLNTEAFF. Full variable domain (rest looked up from reference TRBV5-1 and TRBJ1-1): KAGVTQTPRYLIKTRGQQVTLSCSPISGHRSVSWYQQTPGQGLQFLFEYFSETQRNKGNFPGRFSGRQFSNSRSEMNVSTLELGDSALYLCASSLLTDLNTEAFFGQGTRLTVV.